This TCR beta chain was retrieved from a study of blood T cells in healthy people across ages. This CDR3 region has 16 residues. V was trimmed by 0 bases and J by 0 bases, leaving 9 bases between them. Germline CDR1 and CDR2: MNHEY and SVGEGT. For the second PCR, which ran for about 6 to 11 cycles, a sample-barcoded 5' primer and a J-beta primer mix were used. A tag from a template-switch adaptor with 12 random nucleotides marked each cDNA molecule. TCRdb used MiXCR to reprocess the 5' RACE reads, holding one entry per CDR3 protein. The table includes around 1,600,000 distinct CDR3 sequences, approximately 42% detected once.

Input material: blood. This receptor was taken from a woman aged 18-35 years in good health. The chain employs TRBV6-2 or TRBV6-3 and TRBJ2-1, with no clear D. The CDR3 coding sequence is TGTGCCAGCAGTTACTCCGACGGTCTCTCCTACAATGAGCAGTTCTTC. Amino acids: CASSYSDGLSYNEQFF.